These 21 T cell receptor beta chains came from one sample sequenced in a study of control samples from healthy donors and cancer patients. Sequencing was performed with immunoSEQ multiplex PCR; in TCRdb, only in-frame clones are kept and a portion is missing. The sample includes approximately 190,000 clones. Sequences were obtained from blood. Source of these receptors: a woman in her twenties or thirties in good health.

V gene TRBV11-2 combines with J gene TRBJ1-2; D perhaps matches TRBD1 (6 bases). Germline-derived CDR1 and CDR2 are SGHAT and FQNNGV. The ends were cut back, 4 bases at V and 8 bases at J, with 14 bases in the middle. This CDR3 is 13 amino acids long. CDR3 DNA: TGTGCCAGCAGCTCCAAGACAGGCCAGGGCTACACCTTC. Protein sequence: CASSSKTGQGYTF.

The rearrangement uses TRBV5-1 and TRBJ2-7, with D possibly TRBD1 on 5 matching bases. CDR3 length: 12 amino acids. Trimming shortened V by 0 bases and J by 5 bases, and 6 bases separated the two germline ends. The germline gives CDR1 SGHRS, CDR2 YFSETQ. Here the CDR3 DNA reads TGCGCCAGCAGCTTGGAAGGGGACGAGCAGTACTTC. Translation: CASSLEGDEQYF.

In the case of this clone: At the DNA level, this CDR3 is encoded by other sequences in the same sample as well. V gene TRBV12-3 or TRBV12-4 combines with J gene TRBJ1-4, with D uncertain. This CDR3 spans 11 amino acids. V was cut by 3 bases and J by 8 bases, with 4 bases left in between. CDR3 amino acids: CASSFGEKLFF. The CDR3 DNA sequence: TGTGCCAGCAGTTTTGGCGAAAAACTGTTTTTT.

The chain is built from TRBV6-1 and TRBJ1-2, with D perhaps matching TRBD1 (5 bases). The CDR3 is 16 residues long. Germline CDR1 MNHNS, CDR2 SASEGT. Trimming removed 2 bases at V and 6 bases at J, with 19 bases between. CDR3 sequence reads: CASSEPYPTTGDGYTF. The DNA of the CDR3 is TGTGCCAGCAGTGAACCGTACCCGACAACAGGAGATGGCTACACCTTC.

This chain connects TRBV7-9 to TRBJ1-1; 8 nucleotides match TRBD1. V lost 4 bases, J lost 2 bases, and 9 bases stayed unmatched. The CDR3 length is 16 residues. Germline CDR1 SEHNR, CDR2 FQNEAQ (reference sequence). CDR3 in amino acids: CASSWAGGGRNTEAFF. CDR3 nucleotide sequence: TGTGCCAGCAGCTGGGCAGGGGGCGGAAGAAACACTGAAGCTTTCTTT.

The chain employs TRBV5-1 and TRBJ1-3; unclear D gene. CDR1 and CDR2 from the germline V gene are SGHRS and YFSETQ. The CDR3 runs to 14 residues. Trimming pared 0 bases from V and 4 bases from J, leaving 8 bases between. In DNA form, the CDR3 reads TGCGCCAGCAGCTTGGGCGGCGAAGGAAACACCATATATTTT. It yields the protein CASSLGGEGNTIYF.

This chain links TRBV28 with TRBJ2-1, with 8 positions matching TRBD2. V was pared by 7 bases and J by 2 bases, with 10 bases of the junction left unmatched. The CDR3 contains 16 residues. Germline assignment: CDR1 MDHEN and CDR2 SYDVKM. CDR3 protein: CASNVYRGGTYNEQFF. CDR3 nucleotide sequence: TGTGCCAGCAATGTTTATCGGGGGGGAACCTACAATGAGCAGTTCTTC.

This chain joins TRBV6-5 and TRBJ1-2, with D unclear. Trimming took off 6 bases at V and 3 bases at J, with 17 bases between the two ends. In germline, CDR1 is MNHEY, CDR2 SVGAGI. This CDR3 comprises 15 residues. The CDR3, as DNA: TGTGCCAGCAGACAAAGAGGAGGCGGTGACTATGGCTACACCTTC. The encoded protein is CASRQRGGGDYGYTF.

The rearrangement uses TRBV3-1 (or the pseudogene TRBV3-2) and TRBJ1-6, with D unclear. Trimming shortened V by 0 bases and J by 7 bases, and 4 bases separated the two germline ends. There are 13 residues in the CDR3. Germline V gene data show CDR1 as LGHDT and CDR2 as YNNKEL (reference sequence). CDR3 protein: CASSQEGNSPLHF. CDR3 DNA sequence: TGTGCCAGCAGCCAAGAAGGGAATTCACCCCTCCACTTT.

J is TRBJ1-3 and V is TRBV6-5; D perhaps matches TRBD1 (5 bases). Germline CDR1 and CDR2: MNHEY and SVGAGI. V was clipped by 6 bases and J by 4 bases, with 13 bases between them. The CDR3 is made up of 14 amino acids. Written as DNA, the CDR3 is TGTGCCAGCAGGCCATCTGGACACGGAAACACCATATATTTT. It yields the protein CASRPSGHGNTIYF.

This chain uses TRBV12-3 or TRBV12-4 with TRBJ1-1; D is unresolved. The CDR3 runs to 12 residues. With 1 base removed from V and 7 bases from J, the gap between germline ends came to 7 bases. CDR3 nucleotides: TGTGCCAGCAGTTTAGGCGGGGATGAAGCTTTCTTT. Translating gives CASSLGGDEAFF.

V is TRBV29-1 and J is TRBJ2-4; no definite D call. V was clipped by 1 base and J by 0 bases, with 10 bases between them. The germline CDR1 and CDR2 sequences are SQVTM and ANQGSEA. The CDR3 consists of 15 residues. The CDR3 DNA follows: TGCAGCGTTGAAGTACGGCGGCTAGCCAAAAACATTCAGTACTTC. Translating it yields CSVEVRRLAKNIQYF.

On this clone itself: The junction shows a germline mismatch at one end, possibly a read error. This chain connects TRBV7-7 to TRBJ2-7; D uncertain. Germline CDR1 SSHAT, CDR2 FNYEAQ (reference sequence). The CDR3 length is 15 residues. The CDR3 nucleotides are TGTGCTAGCAGCTTAGGTCCGGGTCCGGAAAACGAGCAGTACTTC. As protein: CASSLGPGPENEQYF.

Comments on this clone: Other DNA sequences in this sample translate to the same CDR3. J is TRBJ1-1 and V is TRBV12-3 or TRBV12-4; unclear D gene. The V end was cut by 5 bases, the J end by 1 base, with 5 bases between. CDR3 length: 12 residues. The CDR3 bases are TGTGCCAGCAGTCCTAGGAACACTGAAGCTTTCTTT. Translation gives CASSPRNTEAFF.

The chain is built from TRBV18 and TRBJ2-2; D is ambiguous. V was pared by 3 bases and J by 4 bases, with 6 bases between. CDR3 length: 13 residues. CDR1 and CDR2 from the germline V gene are KGHSH and LQKENI. Written as DNA, the CDR3 is TGTGCCAGCTCACCGGACCTCACCGGGGAGCTGTTTTTT. Translation gives CASSPDLTGELFF.

J is TRBJ1-5 and V is TRBV27; the match to TRBD1 covers 7 bases. The CDR3 totals 16 residues. V lost 2 bases, J lost 5 bases, and 9 bases stayed unmatched. The germline gives CDR1 MNHEY, CDR2 SMNVEV (reference sequence). The DNA of the CDR3 is TGTGCCAGCAGTTTAACTTACCGGGACAGAGATCAGCCCCAGCATTTT. It specifies CASSLTYRDRDQPQHF.

The genes are TRBV6-5 and TRBJ1-2, with a tentative D call TRBD1 (6 bases). This CDR3 comprises 15 residues. Trimming took off 2 bases at V and 4 bases at J, with 14 bases between the two ends. Germline CDR1 and CDR2: MNHEY and SVGAGI. CDR3 sequence reads: CASSYNGGPTYGYTF. CDR3 DNA: TGTGCCAGCAGTTACAACGGGGGGCCGACCTATGGCTACACCTTC.

This chain uses TRBV5-1 with TRBJ1-4; a weak D match, TRBD1 (6 bases). V lost 6 bases, J lost 2 bases, and 14 bases lay in between. The CDR3 is 15 amino acids. CDR1 and CDR2 from the germline V gene are SGHRS and YFSETQ. CDR3 in DNA: TGCGCCAGCACCCCGGGACATCGCACTAATGAAAAACTGTTTTTT. This encodes CASTPGHRTNEKLFF.

The chain joins TRBV6-6 to TRBJ1-1; no definite D call. Per germline, CDR1 MNHNY and CDR2 SVGAGI (reference sequence). CDR3 length: 13 amino acids. Trimming took 7 bases from V and 0 from J, leaving 9 bases between them. CDR3 DNA sequence: TGTGCCAGCACTGGGCTGATGAACACTGAAGCTTTCTTT. Translating gives CASTGLMNTEAFF.

The gene calls are TRBV28 and TRBJ2-7; D possibly corresponds to TRBD1 (5 bases). V shed 2 bases and J shed 6 bases, with 8 bases lying between them. Germline CDR1 is MDHEN and CDR2 is SYDVKM. This CDR3 is 12 amino acids long. CDR3 DNA sequence: TGTGCCAGCAGTTTACGGACAACCGAGCAGTACTTC. Residues: CASSLRTTEQYF.

This chain uses TRBV7-6 with TRBJ1-4, with D maybe TRBD1 (6 bases). The ends were cut back, 5 bases at V and 4 bases at J, with 17 bases in the middle. Germline V CDR1 and CDR2: SGHVS, FNYEAQ. The CDR3 totals 16 residues. DNA of the CDR3: TGTGCCAGCAGCCCCGACATCTGGACAGATAATGAAAAACTGTTTTTT. Amino acid sequence: CASSPDIWTDNEKLFF.